The rows below give T cell receptor beta chains drawn from one sample of a study of T-cell memory formation after mild COVID-19. TCRdb ran MiXCR on the 5' RACE reads and lists one entry per CDR3 protein. The table lists 450,000 to 650,000 distinct CDR3 sequences, less than 25% of them singletons. Sequenced sample: PBMCs or a T cell subset sorted from them (not recorded which). The origin of the receptors is an adult woman who had mild COVID-19 (a few samples of this study predate the infection). Cell type and time point are not known. The CDR3 runs from the conserved cysteine through the conserved F or W. Each record gives: V gene, J gene, D gene, clone size, CDR3 protein, CDR3 DNA. A D gene is named only where the DNA matches it firmly. Some rows mark clone size as missing; the rest say once, few, many or name a class of expanded clone.

>TRBV7-7|TRBJ2-7|-|few
CASSLVAGHYEQYF
TGTGCTAGCAGCTTAGTGGCAGGGCACTACGAGCAGTACTTC
>TRBV4-1|TRBJ2-5|-|-
CASSDAAETQYF
TGCGCCAGCAGCGACGCGGCGGAGACCCAGTACTTC
>TRBV14|TRBJ2-2|-|-
CASSQVFPQPPTGELFF
TGTGCCAGCAGCCAAGTATTCCCACAACCCCCCACCGGGGAGCTGTTTTTT
>TRBV7-2|TRBJ2-6|-|-
CASSFAGNRGANVLTF
TGTGCCAGCAGCTTCGCTGGCAATAGGGGGGCCAACGTCCTGACTTTC
>TRBV15|TRBJ2-1|TRBD1|-
CATSRGGPGQGYNEQFF
TGTGCCACCAGCAGAGGGGGACCGGGACAGGGGTACAATGAGCAGTTCTTC
>TRBV6-2/TRBV6-3|TRBJ2-7|TRBD2|few
CASTRAGNLYEQYF
TGTGCCAGCACTCGAGCGGGGAACCTCTACGAGCAGTACTTC
>TRBV12-3/TRBV12-4|TRBJ2-1|-|few
CASSLGPPSYNEQFF
TGTGCCAGCAGTTTAGGGCCTCCGTCCTACAATGAGCAGTTCTTC
>TRBV5-1|TRBJ2-2|-|-
CASSFETGVVTGELFF
TGCGCCAGCAGCTTCGAAACAGGAGTGGTGACCGGGGAGCTGTTTTTT
>TRBV27|TRBJ2-1|TRBD2|few
CASRRHAVSGSANEQFF
TGTGCCAGCAGGAGACACGCCGTTAGCGGGAGTGCCAATGAGCAGTTCTTC
>TRBV7-9|TRBJ1-5|-|-
CASSSYDSSNQPQHF
TGTGCCAGCAGCTCCTATGATTCGAGCAATCAGCCCCAGCATTTT
>TRBV7-9|TRBJ1-4|-|once
CASSKDTLDEKLFF
TGTGCCAGCAGCAAGGACACCCTGGATGAAAAACTGTTTTTT
>TRBV6-5|TRBJ2-5|-|few
CASSPIGGGQETQYF
TGTGCCAGCAGCCCCATCGGGGGAGGCCAAGAGACCCAGTACTTC
>TRBV24-1|TRBJ2-2|-|-
CATRGHVANTGELFF
TGTGCCACCAGGGGACACGTCGCGAACACCGGGGAGCTGTTTTTT
>TRBV12-3/TRBV12-4|TRBJ2-3|-|-
CASSVQGSTDTQYF
TGTGCCAGCAGTGTCCAGGGGAGCACAGATACGCAGTATTTT
>TRBV19|TRBJ2-3|TRBD1|-
CASSTGQGGSTDTQYF
TGTGCCAGTAGCACGGGACAGGGGGGTAGCACAGATACGCAGTATTTT
>TRBV9|TRBJ1-2|-|-
CASSVGRATNYGYTF
TGTGCCAGCAGCGTAGGCAGGGCGACTAACTATGGCTACACCTTC
>TRBV7-3|TRBJ2-2|-|few
CASSLKPGDTGELFF
TGTGCCAGCAGCTTAAAGCCCGGTGACACCGGGGAGCTGTTTTTT
>TRBV27|TRBJ1-4|-|-
CASSLIGRYEKLFF
TGTGCCAGCAGTTTAATTGGCAGATATGAAAAACTGTTTTTT
>TRBV5-4|TRBJ2-1|-|-
CASTPDVSSYNEQFF
TGTGCCAGCACCCCGGACGTGAGCTCCTACAATGAGCAGTTCTTC
>TRBV5-1|TRBJ2-3|-|-
CASSPRGYFTDTQYF
TGCGCCAGCAGCCCGCGGGGCTATTTCACAGATACGCAGTATTTT
>TRBV5-6|TRBJ1-1|-|few
CASSLNVMNTEAFF
TGTGCCAGCAGCTTGAATGTAATGAACACTGAAGCTTTCTTT
>TRBV29-1|TRBJ2-4|TRBD1|few
CSVGTGLAKNIQYF
TGCAGCGTTGGGACAGGGTTAGCCAAAAACATTCAGTACTTC
>TRBV7-9|TRBJ2-7|TRBD1|few
CASSSDRQGASYEQYF
TGTGCCAGCAGCTCAGACAGACAGGGGGCTTCCTACGAGCAGTACTTC